This T cell receptor beta chain was documented in a study of control samples from healthy donors and cancer patients. Profiled with immunoSEQ multiplex PCR; TCRdb holds only in-frame clones, not every one. In the table there are over 100,000 clones, approximately 90% of which are singletons. The CDR3 contains 11 residues. The germline CDR1 and CDR2 sequences are KGHSH and LQKENI. V was shortened by 6 bases and J by 3 bases, with 5 bases between the two germline ends. The sequenced material came from blood. The V and J genes are TRBV18 and TRBJ2-5; D not certain. This TCR was sampled from a human donor in good health. The donor label of this sample is uncertain. The chain's CDR3 is CASSREETQYF. The CDR3 nucleotides are TGTGCCAGCTCGCGCGAAGAGACCCAGTACTTC.